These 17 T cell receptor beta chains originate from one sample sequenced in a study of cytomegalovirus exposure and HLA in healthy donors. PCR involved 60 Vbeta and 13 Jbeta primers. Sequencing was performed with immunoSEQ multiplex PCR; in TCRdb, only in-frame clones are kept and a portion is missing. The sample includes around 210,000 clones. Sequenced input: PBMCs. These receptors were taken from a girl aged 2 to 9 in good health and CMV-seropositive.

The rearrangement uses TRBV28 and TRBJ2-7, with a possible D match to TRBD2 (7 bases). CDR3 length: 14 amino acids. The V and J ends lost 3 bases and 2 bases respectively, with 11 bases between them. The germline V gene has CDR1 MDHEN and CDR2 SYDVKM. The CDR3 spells CASSLRGRPYEQYF. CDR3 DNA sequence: TGTGCCAGCAGTTTGCGGGGGCGACCCTACGAGCAGTACTTC.

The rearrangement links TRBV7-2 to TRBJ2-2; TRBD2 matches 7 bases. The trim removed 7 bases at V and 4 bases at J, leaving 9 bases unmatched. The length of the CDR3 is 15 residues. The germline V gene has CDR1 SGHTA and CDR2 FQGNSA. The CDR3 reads CASKWEGLSTGELFF. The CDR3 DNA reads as TGTGCCAGCAAATGGGAGGGACTTAGCACCGGGGAGCTGTTTTTT.

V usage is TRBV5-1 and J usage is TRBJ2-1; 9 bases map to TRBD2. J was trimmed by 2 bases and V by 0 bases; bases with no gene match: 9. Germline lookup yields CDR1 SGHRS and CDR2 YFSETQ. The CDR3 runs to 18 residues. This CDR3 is CASSLGLAGGFPYNEQFF. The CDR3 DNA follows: TGCGCCAGCAGCTTGGGGCTCGCGGGAGGGTTCCCCTACAATGAGCAGTTCTTC. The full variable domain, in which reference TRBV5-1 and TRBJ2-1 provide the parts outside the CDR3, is KAGVTQTPRYLIKTRGQQVTLSCSPISGHRSVSWYQQTPGQGLQFLFEYFSETQRNKGNFPGRFSGRQFSNSRSEMNVSTLELGDSALYLCASSLGLAGGFPYNEQFFGPGTRLTVL.

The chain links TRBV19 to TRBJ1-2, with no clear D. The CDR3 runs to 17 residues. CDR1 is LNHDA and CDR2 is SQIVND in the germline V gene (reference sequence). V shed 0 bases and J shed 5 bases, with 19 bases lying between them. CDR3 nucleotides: TGTGCCAGTAGTATAGATCTACACCCCGCGAGGGATTATGGCTACACCTTC. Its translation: CASSIDLHPARDYGYTF.

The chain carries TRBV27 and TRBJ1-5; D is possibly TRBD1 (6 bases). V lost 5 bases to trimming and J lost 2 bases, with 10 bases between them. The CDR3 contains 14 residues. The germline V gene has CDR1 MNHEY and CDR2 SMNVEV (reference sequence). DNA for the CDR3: TGTGCCAGCAGTCAGGGGCTTGGCAATCAGCCCCAGCATTTT. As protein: CASSQGLGNQPQHF.

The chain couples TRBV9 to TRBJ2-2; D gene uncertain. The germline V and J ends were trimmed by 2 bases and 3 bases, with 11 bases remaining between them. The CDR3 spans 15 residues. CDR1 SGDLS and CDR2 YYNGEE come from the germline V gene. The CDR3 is CASSVTAQDTGELFF. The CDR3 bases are TGTGCCAGCAGCGTGACCGCGCAGGACACCGGGGAGCTGTTTTTT.

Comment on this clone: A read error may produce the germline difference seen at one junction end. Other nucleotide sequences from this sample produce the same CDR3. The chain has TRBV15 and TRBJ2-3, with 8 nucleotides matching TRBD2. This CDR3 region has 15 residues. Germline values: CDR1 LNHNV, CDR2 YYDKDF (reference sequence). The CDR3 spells CATSITSGPTDTQYF. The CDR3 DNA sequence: TGTGCCACCAGCATTACTAGCGGACCCACAGATACGCAGTATTTC.

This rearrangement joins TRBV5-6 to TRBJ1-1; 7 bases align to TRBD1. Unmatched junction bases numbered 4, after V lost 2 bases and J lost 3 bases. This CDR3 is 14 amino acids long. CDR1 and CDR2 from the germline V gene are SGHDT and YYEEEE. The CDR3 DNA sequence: TGTGCCAGCAGCTTCAGGGGGTTGGACACTGAAGCTTTCTTT. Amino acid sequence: CASSFRGLDTEAFF.

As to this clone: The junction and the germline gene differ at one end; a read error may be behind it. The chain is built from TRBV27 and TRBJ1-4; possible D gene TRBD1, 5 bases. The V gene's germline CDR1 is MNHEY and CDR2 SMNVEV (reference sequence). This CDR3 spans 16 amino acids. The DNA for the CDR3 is TGTGCCAGCAGTTTGCGGCTTATGGGGACTAATGAAAAACTATTTTTT. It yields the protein CASSLRLMGTNEKLFF.

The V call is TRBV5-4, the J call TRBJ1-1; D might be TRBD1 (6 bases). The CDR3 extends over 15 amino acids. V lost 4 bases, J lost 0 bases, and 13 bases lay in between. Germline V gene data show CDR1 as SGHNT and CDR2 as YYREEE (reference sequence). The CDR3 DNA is TGTGCCAGCAGCGTCAACAGGGTTATGAACACTGAAGCTTTCTTT. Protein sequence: CASSVNRVMNTEAFF.

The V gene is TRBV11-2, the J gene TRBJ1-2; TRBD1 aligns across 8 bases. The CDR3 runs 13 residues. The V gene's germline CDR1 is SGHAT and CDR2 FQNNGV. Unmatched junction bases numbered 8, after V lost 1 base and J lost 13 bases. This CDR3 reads CASSLGDRLLITF. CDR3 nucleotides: TGTGCCAGCAGCTTAGGGGACAGGCTTCTCATCACCTTC.

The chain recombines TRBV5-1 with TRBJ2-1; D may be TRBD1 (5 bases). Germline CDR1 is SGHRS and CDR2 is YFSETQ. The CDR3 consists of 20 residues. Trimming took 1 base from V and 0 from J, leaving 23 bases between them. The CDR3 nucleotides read TGCGCCAGCAGCTTGTTCCCGGACCGCTTAGACAGAAGCTCCTACAATGAGCAGTTCTTC. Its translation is CASSLFPDRLDRSSYNEQFF.

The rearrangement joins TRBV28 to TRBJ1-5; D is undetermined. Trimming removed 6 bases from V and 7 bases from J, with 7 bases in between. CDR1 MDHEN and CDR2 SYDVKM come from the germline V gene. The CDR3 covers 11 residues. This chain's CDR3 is CASSSVQPQHF. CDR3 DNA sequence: TGTGCCAGCAGCTCAGTCCAGCCCCAGCATTTT.

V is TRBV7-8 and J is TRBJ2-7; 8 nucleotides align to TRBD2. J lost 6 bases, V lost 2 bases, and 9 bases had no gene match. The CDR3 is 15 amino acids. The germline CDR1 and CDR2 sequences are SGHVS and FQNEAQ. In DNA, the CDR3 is TGTGCCAGCAGCTTATCTAGCGGGTCGTGGGGCGAGCAGTACTTC. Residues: CASSLSSGSWGEQYF. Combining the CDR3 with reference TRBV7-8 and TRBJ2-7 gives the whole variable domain GAGVSQSPRYKVAKRGQDVALRCDPISGHVSLFWYQQALGQGPEFLTYFQNEAQLDKSGLPSDRFFAERPEGSVSTLKIQRTQQEDSAVYLCASSLSSGSWGEQYFGPGTRLTVT.

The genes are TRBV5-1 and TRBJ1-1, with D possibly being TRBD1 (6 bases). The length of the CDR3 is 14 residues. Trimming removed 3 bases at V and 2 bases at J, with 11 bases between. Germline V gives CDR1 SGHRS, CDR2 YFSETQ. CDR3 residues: CASSWKQGNTEAFF. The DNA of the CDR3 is TGCGCCAGCAGCTGGAAACAGGGAAACACTGAAGCTTTCTTT.

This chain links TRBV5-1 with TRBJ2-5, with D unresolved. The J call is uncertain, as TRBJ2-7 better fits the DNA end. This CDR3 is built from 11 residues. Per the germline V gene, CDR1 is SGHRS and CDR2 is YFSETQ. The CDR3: CASSFGYEQYF. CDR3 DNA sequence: TGCGCCAGCAGCTTCGGTTACGAGCAGTACTTC.

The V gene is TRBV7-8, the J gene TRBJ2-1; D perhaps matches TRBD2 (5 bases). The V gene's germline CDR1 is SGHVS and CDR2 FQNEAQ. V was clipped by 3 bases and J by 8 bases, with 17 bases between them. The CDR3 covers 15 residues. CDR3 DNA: TGTGCCAGCAGCTTTCAGGAGGCAGGTAGCGATGAGCAGTTCTTC. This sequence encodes CASSFQEAGSDEQFF.